This paragraph reports one TCR beta chain. Its antigen has not been determined. It has no much larger one-base neighbor in the sample; base qualities were not kept. This entry comes from a study of cytomegalovirus exposure and HLA in healthy donors (dated by TCRdb to the late 2010s). In terms of the full investigation: In an earlier analysis of some 610 of the donors, roughly 300 Gb of sequence data and 117 million unique TCR beta sequences from some 170 million T cells were reported. Along with the approximately 620-subject first cohort, a separate validation cohort of over 90 different subjects was used. Donor age, sex, ethnicity and CMV serostatus were compiled together with the repertoire data. An earlier analysis of 587 of the donors applied high-throughput TCR beta sequencing to assess whether each TCR beta V gene segment acted as functional or pseudogenic. Every repertoire in the discovery cohort had been generated on one and the same sequencing platform. About 300 gigabases of sequencing data and some 85 million unique TCR sequences were included in an early release covering several hundred HLA-typed donors. A later analysis re-examined previously published TCR beta repertoires from around 670 donors and added high-resolution HLA genotyping to investigate patterns of TCR occurrence. Of the 300 to 500 genotyped donors, 70% to 90% were placed in the genetic ancestry cluster associated with self-reported Caucasian donors. The study profiled the T cell repertoires of fewer than 850 subjects by immunosequencing and related them to cytomegalovirus serostatus. The number of donors typed differed by locus, with roughly 620-630 for A, B, C, DRB1 and DQB1, around 560 for DQA1, 600 to 610 for DPA1, and 450 to 480 for DPB1. Genome-wide SNP genotypes for about 65% of the 666 donors were used in a later genetic analysis, which treated that subset as a discovery cohort. Rather than using new phenotypic data, the later analysis identified candidate immune exposures from TCR beta sequences and from how often those sequences occurred across donors. A handful of DR-DQ haplotypes were handled as single units for association and clustering because linkage in the cohort was strong. On average, 235,054 unique TCR beta nucleotide sequences were sequenced per donor among about 400 genotyped donors of the cohort, with roughly 19% of those sequences being non-productive. HLA typing covered class I and class II loci at four-digit resolution. The aim of the study was to test whether cataloging public T cell receptors could identify signatures of past pathogen exposure. High-throughput TCR immunosequencing, statistical association of individual TCRs with disease status, and machine learning were combined to predict cytomegalovirus infection status. Broader findings and caveats from the paper: In a later analysis, TCR association rates were found to vary across HLA loci, with the most associated TCRs seen for DRB1 alleles and the fewest for HLA-C alleles. A few of the identified cytomegalovirus-associated TCR beta chains were confirmed in vitro to be specific for cytomegalovirus antigens. Because HLA typing was missing for some donors at each locus, association tests included only the typed subset. Sequencing depth was assumed to be roughly uniform across donors in the presence/absence analyses, though that assumption may not hold. Across donors, most TCR sequences were observed very rarely, whereas some public TCRs were present in many individuals. The 87-base-pair reads could not distinguish some IMGT-functional V segments, including TRBV6-2 and TRBV6-3, so those segments were excluded. A further reported finding was that TCR beta sequences accurately predicted the HLA-A and HLA-B alleles for most subjects in the first cohort. This cohort had only TCR beta chains sequenced, and the lack of alpha or paired-chain data limited which features could be detected. In the study, around 160 TCR beta chains were listed as associated with cytomegalovirus. A later analysis found that HLA-associated TCR beta chains were more clonally expanded and had lower generation probabilities than equally common non-associated chains. Because counts were too low, roughly 16 rarely observed V segments, including chromosome 9 orphons, were excluded from the earlier analysis of 587 of the donors. Strong co-occurrence of HLA alleles, especially DR and DQ, made assigning TCR associations to individual alleles difficult. A group of highly shared sequence variants was considered likely to be a technical artifact of the sequencing pipeline. According to the authors, the approach could potentially be generalized to other disease states and immunological phenotypes. In a later analysis, most CMV-associated TCR beta chains were found to appear HLA-restricted, with HLA associations seemingly driven largely by CMV exposure. Cytomegalovirus status was reported to be diagnosed by the classifier with high specificity and sensitivity in both the original and validation cohorts. An earlier analysis of approximately 600 of the donors showed that most TCR beta V segments appeared in productive rearrangements either about 87% or about 30% of the time, which broadly matched IMGT annotations. Immune exposure information for the cohort was limited to CMV serostatus. Compared with the roughly 670-donor mean, donors in an Asian-associated ancestry cluster had fewer N-insertions in productive TCRs, according to a later genetic analysis. Linkage disequilibrium might explain the correlated functional status among segregating V segments, but an unknown experimental factor could not be excluded. A later genetic analysis associated a missense DCLRE1C variant with V-gene and J-gene trimming of TCR beta chains, and an independent cohort replicated the association. In a later analysis, several top co-occurrence clusters were reported to appear linked to parvovirus B19, influenza, CMV and Epstein-Barr virus. In a later analysis, around 15,000 TCR beta sequences were associated with specific HLA alleles at a false discovery rate of 0.05.

V is trimmed back by 4 bases and J by 2 bases, and the junction contains 2 bases that no gene match accounts for. According to the germline V gene, CDR1 reads KGHSH and CDR2 reads LQKENI. Reading from cysteine to phenylalanine, the CDR3 counts 15 amino acids. The read is trimmed to its CDR3 DNA, 45 bases read in frame from base 1. The cohort consisted of some 730 healthy bone marrow donors. Cohort members were all nominally healthy when sampled, although unrecorded immune exposures were likely present. The donor tested CMV seropositive and was one of the 289 seropositive cohort members. A peripheral blood sample was collected from each donor, and TCR beta sequencing was performed on peripheral blood mononuclear cells. Genomic DNA was extracted from the blood cell samples with the Qiagen DNeasy Blood Extraction Kit. Library preparation was by the immunoSEQ multiplex PCR assay. For the multiplex PCR, a mixture combining 60 forward primers for TCR Vbeta segments and 13 reverse primers for TCR Jbeta segments was used. The CDR3 region of rearranged TCR beta genes was amplified from genomic DNA with a multiplex PCR assay. On the Illumina HiSeq System, the amplified TCR beta libraries were sequenced as 87-base-pair reads. Per the source publication's procedure: A later analysis counted tens of millions of unique TCR beta chains across the 650 to 700 repertoires, and some 11 million of these chains were shared by at least two donors. Raw reads were error-corrected and collapsed into unique sequences with a nearest-neighbor algorithm that merged closely related sequences to remove PCR and sequencing errors. To assign V, D and J gene segments, CDR3 sequences were aligned to IMGT reference sequences. Each retained sequence needed at least a six-nucleotide match to both a V gene segment and a J gene segment. Rearrangements were called productive when the CDR3 lacked stop codons and stayed in frame with V and J; all others were non-productive. Following IMGT convention, CDR3 was defined as the stretch from the second conserved V-encoded cysteine up to the conserved J-encoded phenylalanine. The earlier analysis of some 540 of the donors excluded any sequence lacking an unambiguous match to a single V gene segment. In an earlier analysis of some 590 of the donors, V segments were called functional above 56.7% productive rearrangements and were called segregating when the between-donor standard deviation exceeded 5%. A statistical classification framework was built to diagnose cytomegalovirus status from the catalog of TCR beta chain sequences. In a later analysis, V and J genes were assigned by comparing TCR nucleotide sequences against IMGT/GENE-DB human TR gene sequences. A later analysis assigned CDR3 sequences and most-parsimonious VDJ recombination scenarios with the TCRdist pipeline. In a later analysis, each TCR beta chain was defined by its CDR3 amino acid sequence together with its V-gene family, and reads without a unique V-gene family were excluded. To address suspected cross-contamination and a sequencing artifact, a later analysis removed around 590 highly shared, low-generation-probability nucleotide sequences. For each public chain, a later analysis derived a clonal expansion index from normalized ranks of inferred template counts within each repertoire. In a later analysis, generation probabilities were computed with a VDJ recombination model fitted to out-of-frame rearrangements, and the resulting probabilities were checked against IGoR. In a later analysis, TCR-TCR, TCR-HLA and TCR-CMV co-occurrence was scored with hypergeometric tests, and a repertoire-size bias correction was applied to TCR pairs. To estimate false discovery rates, a later analysis permuted the HLA or CMV assignments 20 times. In a later analysis, co-occurring TCRs were grouped using DBSCAN, with TCRdist sequence similarity added in when clustering inside HLA-allele-positive subsets. For co-occurrence clustering, repertoires with fewer than 30,000 or more than 120,000 public chains were excluded, along with about five repertoires with anomalous nucleotide sharing. TCRdb stores this immuneACCESS table with in-frame sequences only. Part of the clones is absent; in the studies checked, under half of the shortfall reflects unresolved V genes, and no reason is known for the rest. V and J calls and clone size are given by that table; D and trimming were obtained from the DNA. For this sample the table gives around 130,000 clones, of which about two thirds were detected only once. The ten most abundant clones make up 6.6% of the sample.

This receptor was taken from a man between 40 and 49 years old in good health and CMV-seropositive. The sequenced material came from PBMCs. The chain is encoded by TRBV18 joined to TRBJ2-1, with TRBD1 identical over 10 junction bases. The CDR3 here reads CASSLGTGAYNEQFF. The sequenced DNA: TGTGCCAGCTCACTTGGGACAGGGGCCTACAATGAGCAGTTCTTC.